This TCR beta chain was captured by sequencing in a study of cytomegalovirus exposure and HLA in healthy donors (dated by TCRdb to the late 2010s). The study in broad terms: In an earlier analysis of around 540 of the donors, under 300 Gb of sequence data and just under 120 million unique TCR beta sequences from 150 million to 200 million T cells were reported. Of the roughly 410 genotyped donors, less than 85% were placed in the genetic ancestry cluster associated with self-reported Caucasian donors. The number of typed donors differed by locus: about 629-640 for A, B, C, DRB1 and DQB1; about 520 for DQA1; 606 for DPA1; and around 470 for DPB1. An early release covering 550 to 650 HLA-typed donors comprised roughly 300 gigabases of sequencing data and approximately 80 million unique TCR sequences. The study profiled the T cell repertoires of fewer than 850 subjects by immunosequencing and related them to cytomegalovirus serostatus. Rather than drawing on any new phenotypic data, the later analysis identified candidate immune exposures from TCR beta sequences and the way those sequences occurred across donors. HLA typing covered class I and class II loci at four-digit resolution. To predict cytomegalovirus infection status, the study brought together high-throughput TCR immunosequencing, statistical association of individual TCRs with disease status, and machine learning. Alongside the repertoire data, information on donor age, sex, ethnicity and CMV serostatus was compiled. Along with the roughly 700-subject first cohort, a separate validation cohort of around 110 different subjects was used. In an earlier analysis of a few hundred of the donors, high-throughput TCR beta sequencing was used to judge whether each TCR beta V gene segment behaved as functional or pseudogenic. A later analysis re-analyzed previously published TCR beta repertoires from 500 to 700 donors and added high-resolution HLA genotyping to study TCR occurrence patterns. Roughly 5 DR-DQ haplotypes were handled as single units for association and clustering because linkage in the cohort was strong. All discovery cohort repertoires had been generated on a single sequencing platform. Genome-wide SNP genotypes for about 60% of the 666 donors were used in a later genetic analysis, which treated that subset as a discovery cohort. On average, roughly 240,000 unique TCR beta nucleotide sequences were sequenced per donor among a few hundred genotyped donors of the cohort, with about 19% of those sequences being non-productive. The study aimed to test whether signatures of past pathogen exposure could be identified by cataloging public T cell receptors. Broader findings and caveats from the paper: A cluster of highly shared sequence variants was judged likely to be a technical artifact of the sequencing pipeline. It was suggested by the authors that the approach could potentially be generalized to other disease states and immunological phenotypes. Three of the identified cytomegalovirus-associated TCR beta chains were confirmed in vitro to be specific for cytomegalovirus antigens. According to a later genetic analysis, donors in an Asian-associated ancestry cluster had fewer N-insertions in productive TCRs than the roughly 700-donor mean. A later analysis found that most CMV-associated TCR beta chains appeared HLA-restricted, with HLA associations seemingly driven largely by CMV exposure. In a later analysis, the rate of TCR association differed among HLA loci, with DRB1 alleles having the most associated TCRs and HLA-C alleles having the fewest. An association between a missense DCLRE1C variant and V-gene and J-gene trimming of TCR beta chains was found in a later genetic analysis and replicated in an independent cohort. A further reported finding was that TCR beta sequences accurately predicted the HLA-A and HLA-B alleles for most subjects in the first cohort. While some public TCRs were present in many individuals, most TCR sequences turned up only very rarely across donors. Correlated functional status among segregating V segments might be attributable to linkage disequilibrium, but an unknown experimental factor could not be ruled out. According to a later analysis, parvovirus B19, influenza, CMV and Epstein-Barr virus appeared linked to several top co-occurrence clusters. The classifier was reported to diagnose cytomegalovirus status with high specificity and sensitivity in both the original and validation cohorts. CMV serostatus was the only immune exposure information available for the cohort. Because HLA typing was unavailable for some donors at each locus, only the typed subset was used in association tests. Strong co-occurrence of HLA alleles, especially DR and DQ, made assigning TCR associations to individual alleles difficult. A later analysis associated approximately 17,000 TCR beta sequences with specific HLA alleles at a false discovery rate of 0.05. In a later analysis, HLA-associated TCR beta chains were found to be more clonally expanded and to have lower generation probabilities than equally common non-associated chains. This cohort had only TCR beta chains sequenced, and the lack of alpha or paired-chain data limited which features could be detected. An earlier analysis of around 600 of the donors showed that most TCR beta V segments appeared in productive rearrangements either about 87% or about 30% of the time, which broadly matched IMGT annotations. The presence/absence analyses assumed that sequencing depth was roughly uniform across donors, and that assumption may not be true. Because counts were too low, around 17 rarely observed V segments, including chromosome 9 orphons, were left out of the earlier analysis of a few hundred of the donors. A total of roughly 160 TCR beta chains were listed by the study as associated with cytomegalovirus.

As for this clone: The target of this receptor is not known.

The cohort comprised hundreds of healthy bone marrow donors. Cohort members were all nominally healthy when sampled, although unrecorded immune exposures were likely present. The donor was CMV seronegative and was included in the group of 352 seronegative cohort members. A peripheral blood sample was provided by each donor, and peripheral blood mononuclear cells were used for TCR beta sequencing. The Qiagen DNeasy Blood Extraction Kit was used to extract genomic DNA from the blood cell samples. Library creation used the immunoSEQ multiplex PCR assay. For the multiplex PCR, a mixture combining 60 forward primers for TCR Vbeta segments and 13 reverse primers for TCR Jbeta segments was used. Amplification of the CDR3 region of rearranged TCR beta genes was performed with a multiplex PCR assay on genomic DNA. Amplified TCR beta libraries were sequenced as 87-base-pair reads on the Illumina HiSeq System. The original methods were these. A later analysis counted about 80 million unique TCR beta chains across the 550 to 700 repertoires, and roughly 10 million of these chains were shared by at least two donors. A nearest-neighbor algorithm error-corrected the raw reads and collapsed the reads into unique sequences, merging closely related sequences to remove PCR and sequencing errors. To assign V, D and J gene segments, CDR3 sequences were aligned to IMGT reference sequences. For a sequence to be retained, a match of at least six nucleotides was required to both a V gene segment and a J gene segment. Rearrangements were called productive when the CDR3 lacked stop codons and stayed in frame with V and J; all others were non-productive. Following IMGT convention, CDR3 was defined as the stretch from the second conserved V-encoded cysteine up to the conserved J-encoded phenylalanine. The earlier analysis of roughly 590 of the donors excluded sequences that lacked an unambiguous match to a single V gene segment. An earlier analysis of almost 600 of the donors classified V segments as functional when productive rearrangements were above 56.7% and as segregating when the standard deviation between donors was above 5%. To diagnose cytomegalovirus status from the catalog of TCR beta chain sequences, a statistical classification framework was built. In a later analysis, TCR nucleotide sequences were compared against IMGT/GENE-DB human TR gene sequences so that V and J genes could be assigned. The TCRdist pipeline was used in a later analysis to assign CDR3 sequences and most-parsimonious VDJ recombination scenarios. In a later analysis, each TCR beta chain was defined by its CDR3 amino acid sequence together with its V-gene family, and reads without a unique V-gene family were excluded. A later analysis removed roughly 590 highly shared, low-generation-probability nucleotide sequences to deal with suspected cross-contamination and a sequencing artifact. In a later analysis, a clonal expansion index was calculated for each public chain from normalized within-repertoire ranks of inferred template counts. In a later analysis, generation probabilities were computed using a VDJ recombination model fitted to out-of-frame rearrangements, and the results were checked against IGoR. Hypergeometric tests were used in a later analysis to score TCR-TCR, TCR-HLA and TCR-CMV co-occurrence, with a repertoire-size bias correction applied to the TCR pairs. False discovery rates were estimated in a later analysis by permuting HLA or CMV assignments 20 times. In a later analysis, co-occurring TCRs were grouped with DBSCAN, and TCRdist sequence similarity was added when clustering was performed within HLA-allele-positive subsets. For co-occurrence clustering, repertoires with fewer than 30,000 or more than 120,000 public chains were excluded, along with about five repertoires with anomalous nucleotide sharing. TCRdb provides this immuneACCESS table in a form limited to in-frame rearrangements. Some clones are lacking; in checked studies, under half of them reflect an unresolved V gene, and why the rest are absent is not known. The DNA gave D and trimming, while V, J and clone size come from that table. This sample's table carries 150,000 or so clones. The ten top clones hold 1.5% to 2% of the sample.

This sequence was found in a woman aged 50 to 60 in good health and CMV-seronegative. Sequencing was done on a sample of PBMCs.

The CDR3 loop reads CASSGRTVLKMNTEAFF. The nucleotide sequence is given as TGTGCCAGCAGCGGCCGGACAGTCCTTAAGATGAACACTGAAGCTTTCTTT. This chain joins TRBV7-9 to TRBJ1-1; TRBD1 is a weak D gene call, 6 bases matching. V sheds 5 bases and J sheds 0 bases, leaving 19 bases between their ends. The CDR3 has 17 amino acids, counting the end cysteine and phenylalanine. Only the CDR3 region is kept as DNA, spanning 51 bases read in frame from base 1. As encoded in the germline V gene (reference sequence), CDR1 is SEHNR while CDR2 is FQNEAQ.